These T cell receptor beta chains were read from a single sample in a study of technical replicates of blood from a few donors. Here immunoSEQ multiplex PCR was the method, and the copy in TCRdb shows in-frame clones only, minus some. The sample holds around 80,000 clones, roughly 90% seen once. Sequences were obtained from T cells isolated from PBMCs. The source is a human donor in good health. Both conserved end residues are part of each CDR3. Only some rows state a clone size, as once, few, many or a class for expanded clones.

J	size	V	CDR3
TRBJ1-5	-	TRBV7-8	CASSTTASGPQHF
TRBJ1-2	-	TRBV11-2	CASSPEEIYGYTF
TRBJ2-2	once	TRBV11-3	CASSATSGNTGELFF
TRBJ2-5	once	TRBV5-8	CASSLASGHQETQYF
TRBJ2-7	-	TRBV6-1	CASSGDRYEQYF
TRBJ2-1	-	TRBV6-1	CASSELGGMTYNEQFF
TRBJ2-3	-	TRBV28	CASSARDYRITDTQYF
TRBJ2-1	-	TRBV4-3	CASSQDPSGVTYNEQFF
TRBJ2-5	-	TRBV5-1	CASSPEREWETQYF
TRBJ2-7	-	TRBV4-1	CASSLSRGLGNEQYF
TRBJ1-1	-	TRBV27	CASSLKPNTEAFF
TRBJ2-7	-	TRBV7-9	CASSLGGLEQYF
TRBJ2-5	-	TRBV7-9	CASSGLHSYQETQYF
TRBJ2-3	-	TRBV5-1	CASSLGPTSTDTQYF
TRBJ1-2	few	TRBV27	CASSLGGLRGYTF
TRBJ1-5	few	TRBV7-9	CASSSGGQPQHF
TRBJ1-1	once	TRBV5-1	CASSPRQGVTEAFF
TRBJ1-4	-	TRBV2	CASSEARDSGFF
TRBJ1-4	-	TRBV2	CASRVMRTGTEKLFF
TRBJ2-7	-	TRBV6-1	CASMGLRSPSYEQYF
TRBJ1-1	-	TRBV27	CASSSSGGEVFGTEAFF
TRBJ2-7	-	TRBV5-1	CASSLETGSYEQYF